This TCR beta chain was captured by sequencing in a study of neurological immune-mediated disorders. The study, taken as a whole, reports: Across subjects, expanded clones had no CDR3 amino acid sequences in common, pointing to private repertoires in all groups.

TCRdb passed the 5' RACE reads through MiXCR, listing each CDR3 protein once. Among nearly 45,000 distinct CDR3 sequences, 20% to 25% were seen once, and the ten largest hold about 4.5%. As regards this clonotype: The antigen remains unidentified.

The germline V gene has CDR1 DFQATT and CDR2 SNEGSKA (reference sequence). Trimming took off 3 bases at V and 3 bases at J, with 6 bases between the two ends. This CDR3 has 12 amino acids. Noted time point: technical triplicate 3. The sequence derives from a man aged 60-69 years with HTLV-1-associated myelopathy (HAM/TSP). V is TRBV20-1 and J is TRBJ1-5; no clear D gene. The sample taken for sequencing was PBMCs. The CDR3 region is CSARAYNQPQHF. As DNA, the CDR3 is TGCAGTGCTAGGGCCTACAATCAGCCCCAGCATTTT.